Presented here are 6 T cell receptor beta chains from one specimen sequenced in a study of blood T cell repertoires in COVID-19. Produced via immunoSEQ multiplex PCR; TCRdb's table is partial and in-frame only. Here the sample spans some 260,000 clones, 88% being singletons. The sample comprised peripheral blood. The receptor source for this set is a woman aged 25-40 years with COVID-19, enrolled during active disease.

CDR3 loop: CASSLETGGYGYTF. DNA for the CDR3: TGTGCCAGCAGCTTAGAAACAGGGGGCTATGGCTACACCTTC. The chain carries TRBV7-9 and TRBJ1-2; TRBD1 aligns across 8 bases. The CDR3 extends over 14 amino acids. The junction had 2 bases not matched to a gene; V was cut back by 1 base and J by 4 bases. Per the germline V gene, CDR1 is SEHNR and CDR2 is FQNEAQ (reference sequence).

This sequence joins TRBV15 and TRBJ2-6; the match to TRBD1 covers 8 bases. V shed 0 bases and J 0 bases; nucleotides not matched to a gene: 10. Germline V gene lookup returns CDR1 LNHNV and CDR2 YYDKDF (reference sequence). The CDR3 contains 20 residues. CDR3 DNA: TGTGCCACCAGCAGAGATCTCGTGACAGGGGTGACCTCTGGGGCCAACGTCCTGACTTTC. It translates to CATSRDLVTGVTSGANVLTF.

The V and J genes are TRBV6-2 or TRBV6-3 and TRBJ2-5; a possible D gene is TRBD1 (5 bases). V was pared by 5 bases and J by 5 bases, with 15 bases between. There are 14 residues in the CDR3. Germline CDR1 is MNHEY and CDR2 is SVGEGT. The CDR3 loop is CASSPPGPGETQYF. The CDR3 nucleotides are TGTGCCAGCAGTCCCCCCGGTCCAGGGGAGACCCAGTACTTC.

The count of this clone is one. J is TRBJ2-1 and V is TRBV29-1; no definite D call. This CDR3 region has 11 residues. The V gene's germline CDR1 is SQVTM and CDR2 ANQGSEA. With 5 bases removed from V and 2 bases from J, the gap between germline ends came to 4 bases. The CDR3 region has the DNA TGCAGCGTTTCAGCCTACAATGAGCAGTTCTTC. As protein: CSVSAYNEQFF.

The rearrangement uses TRBV7-6 and TRBJ2-5, with 7 positions matching TRBD2. V gave up 7 bases and J gave up 2 bases; unmatched junction bases: 13. The CDR3 has 16 residues. CDR1 is SGHVS and CDR2 is FNYEAQ in the germline V gene. CDR3 protein: CASTLGGAGVQETQYF. Here the CDR3 DNA reads TGTGCCAGCACCCTTGGTGGGGCGGGGGTTCAAGAGACCCAGTACTTC.

V usage is TRBV18 and J usage is TRBJ2-7; 10 bases map to TRBD1. Germline V gene sequence: CDR1 KGHSH, CDR2 LQKENI. This CDR3 spans 14 amino acids. The V and J ends lost 5 bases and 0 bases, in that order; junction bases with no gene match: 1. The CDR3 nucleotides are TGTGCCAGCTCAAGGACAGGGGGCTCCTACGAGCAGTACGTC. This sequence encodes CASSRTGGSYEQYV.